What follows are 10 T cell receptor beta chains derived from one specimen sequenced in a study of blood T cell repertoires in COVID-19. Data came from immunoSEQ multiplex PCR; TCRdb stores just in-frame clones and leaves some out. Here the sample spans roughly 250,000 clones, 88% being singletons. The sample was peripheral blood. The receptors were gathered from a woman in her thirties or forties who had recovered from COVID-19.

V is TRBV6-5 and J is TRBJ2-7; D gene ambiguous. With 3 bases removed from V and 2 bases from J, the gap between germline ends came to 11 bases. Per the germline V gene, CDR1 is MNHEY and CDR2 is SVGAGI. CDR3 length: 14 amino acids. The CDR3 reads CASSYRPNTYEQYF. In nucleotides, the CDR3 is TGTGCCAGCAGTTATCGCCCCAACACCTACGAGCAGTACTTC.

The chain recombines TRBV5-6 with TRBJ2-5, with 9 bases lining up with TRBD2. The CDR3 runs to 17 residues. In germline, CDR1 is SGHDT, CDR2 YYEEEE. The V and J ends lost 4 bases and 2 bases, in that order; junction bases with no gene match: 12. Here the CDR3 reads CASSLYFSGREQETQYF. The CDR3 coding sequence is TGTGCCAGCAGCCTATACTTTAGCGGGAGAGAACAAGAGACCCAGTACTTC. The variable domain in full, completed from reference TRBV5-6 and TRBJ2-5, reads DAGVTQSPTHLIKTRGQQVTLRCSPKSGHDTVSWYQQALGQGPQFIFQYYEEEERQRGNFPDRFSGHQFPNYSSELNVNALLLGDSALYLCASSLYFSGREQETQYFGPGTRLLVL.

CDR3 DNA sequence: TGTGCCAGTAGTGTCCAGGGACAGGGGGTCGGTGGGAACACTGAAGCTTTCTTT. Amino acid sequence: CASSVQGQGVGGNTEAFF. This chain joins TRBV19 and TRBJ1-1, with TRBD1 matching 11 bases. V lost 5 bases and J lost 1; bases outside the gene matches: 12. The CDR3 is 18 residues long. The germline CDR1 and CDR2 sequences are LNHDA and SQIVND (reference sequence).

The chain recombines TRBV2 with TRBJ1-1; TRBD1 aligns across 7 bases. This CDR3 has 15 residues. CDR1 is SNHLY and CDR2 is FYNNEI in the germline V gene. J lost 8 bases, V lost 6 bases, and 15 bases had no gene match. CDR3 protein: CASRRQGGIDWEAFF. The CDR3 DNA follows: TGTGCCAGCAGAAGACAGGGAGGAATTGACTGGGAAGCTTTCTTT.

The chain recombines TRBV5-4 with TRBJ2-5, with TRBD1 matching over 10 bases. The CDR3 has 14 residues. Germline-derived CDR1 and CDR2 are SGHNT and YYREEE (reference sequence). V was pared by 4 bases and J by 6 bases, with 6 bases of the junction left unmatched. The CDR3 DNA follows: TGTGCCAGCAGCCCGGGACAGGGGAGGCAGACCCAGTACTTC. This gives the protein CASSPGQGRQTQYF.

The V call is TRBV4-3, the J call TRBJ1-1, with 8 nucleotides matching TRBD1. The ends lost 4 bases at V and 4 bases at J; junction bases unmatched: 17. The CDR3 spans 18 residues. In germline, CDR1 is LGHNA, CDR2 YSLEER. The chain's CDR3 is CASSLRTGYGLEVTEAFF. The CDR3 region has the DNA TGCGCCAGCAGCCTGAGGACAGGGTATGGATTAGAAGTCACTGAAGCTTTCTTT.

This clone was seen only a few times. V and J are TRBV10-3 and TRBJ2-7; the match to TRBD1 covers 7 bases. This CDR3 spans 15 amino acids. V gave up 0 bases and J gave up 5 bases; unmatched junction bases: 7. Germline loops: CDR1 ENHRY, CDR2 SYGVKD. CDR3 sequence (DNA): TGTGCCATCAGTGAGTCGGACAGGCCCAGGGACGAGCAGTACTTC. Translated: CAISESDRPRDEQYF.

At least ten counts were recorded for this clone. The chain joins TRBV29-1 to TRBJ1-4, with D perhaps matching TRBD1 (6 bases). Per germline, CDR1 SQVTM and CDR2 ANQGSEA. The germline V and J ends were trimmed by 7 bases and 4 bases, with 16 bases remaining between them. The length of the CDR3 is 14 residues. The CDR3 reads CSAREDSSNEKLFF. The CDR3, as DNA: TGCAGCGCCCGAGAGGACAGCAGTAATGAAAAACTGTTTTTT.

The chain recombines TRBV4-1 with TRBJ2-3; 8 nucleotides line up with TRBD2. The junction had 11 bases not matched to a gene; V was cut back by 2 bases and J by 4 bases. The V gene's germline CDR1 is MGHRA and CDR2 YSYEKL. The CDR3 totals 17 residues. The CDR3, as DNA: TGCGCCAGCAGCCAATTGGGGACGGCGGGGGGCGCAGATACGCAGTATTTT. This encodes CASSQLGTAGGADTQYF.

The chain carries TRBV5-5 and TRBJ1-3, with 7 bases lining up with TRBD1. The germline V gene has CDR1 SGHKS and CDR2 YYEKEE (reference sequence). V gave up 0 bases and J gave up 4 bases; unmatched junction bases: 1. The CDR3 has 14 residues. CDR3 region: CASSLGQGGNTIYF. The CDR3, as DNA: TGTGCCAGCAGCTTGGGACAGGGAGGAAACACCATATATTTT. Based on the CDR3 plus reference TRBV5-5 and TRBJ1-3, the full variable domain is DAGVTQSPTHLIKTRGQQVTLRCSPISGHKSVSWYQQVLGQGPQFIFQYYEKEERGRGNFPDRFSARQFPNYSSELNVNALLLGDSALYLCASSLGQGGNTIYFGEGSWLTVV.